The 24 T cell receptor beta chains listed next were all sequenced from one sample in a study of identical twins. Each CDR3 protein is one row after TCRdb ran MiXCR on the 5' RACE reads. In the table there are 450,000 or so distinct CDR3 sequences, over 12% of which are singletons. The sample also formed part of further work on yellow fever vaccine responses in identical twins.

Sequencing was done on a sample of CD4+ T cells sorted from blood. Source of these receptors: a woman aged 18-35 years in good health.

This clonotype showed up just a few times. The chain couples TRBV6-2 or TRBV6-3 to TRBJ1-6; D remains unclear. V dropped 5 bases and J dropped 7 bases, with 12 bases sitting between them. CDR3 length: 14 amino acids. Per germline, CDR1 MNHEY and CDR2 SVGEGT. The CDR3 coding sequence is TGTGCCAGCAGTCCTTGGACCCAGAATTCACCCCTCCACTTT. It encodes CASSPWTQNSPLHF.

This clonotype was recorded a few times. V and J are TRBV7-2 and TRBJ2-7; D is possibly TRBD2 (6 bases). In germline, CDR1 is SGHTA, CDR2 FQGNSA. CDR3 size: 14 residues. The V end lost 3 bases, the J end lost 6 bases, and 15 bases lay between the germline ends. CDR3 loop: CASSFTSPGSEQYF. The CDR3 DNA reads TGTGCCAGCAGCTTCACTAGCCCCGGCTCCGAGCAGTACTTC.

V and J are TRBV3-1 and TRBJ2-1, with no clear D. The CDR3 runs 12 residues. Trimming stripped 1 base from V and 6 bases from J, with 4 bases between. Germline V lookup: CDR1 LGHDT, CDR2 YNNKEL (reference sequence). CDR3 nucleotide sequence: TGTGCCAGCAGCCAAGGGCTCAATGAGCAGTTCTTC. This sequence encodes CASSQGLNEQFF.

This clonotype turned up a few times. V is TRBV6-2 or TRBV6-3 and J is TRBJ2-2; 7 positions match TRBD2. Per the germline V gene, CDR1 is MNHEY and CDR2 is SVGEGT. There are 19 residues in the CDR3. Trimming removed 2 bases from V and 4 bases from J; junction bases left unmatched: 16. The CDR3 protein is CASSYPNIRASGGTGELFF. CDR3 sequence (DNA): TGTGCCAGCAGTTACCCTAACATAAGGGCTAGCGGAGGCACCGGGGAGCTGTTTTTT.

This rearrangement joins TRBV3-1 to TRBJ2-7, with 9 bases aligning to TRBD1. V was pared by 4 bases and J by 1 base, with 5 bases of the junction left unmatched. The CDR3 loop spans 15 amino acids. Germline V gene lookup returns CDR1 LGHDT and CDR2 YNNKEL (reference sequence). The CDR3, as DNA: TGTGCCAGCAGCCCCTCAGGGACAGGGTCCTACGAGCAGTACTTC. It specifies CASSPSGTGSYEQYF.

The chain combines TRBV6-1 with TRBJ2-1; 10 bases map to TRBD2. CDR3 length: 15 residues. Germline V gives CDR1 MNHNS, CDR2 SASEGT. The trim removed 11 bases at V and 5 bases at J, leaving 12 bases unmatched. The DNA for the CDR3 is TGTGCCGCATATAAAGCGGGGGGGCCACACAATGAGCAGTTCTTC. It codes for CAAYKAGGPHNEQFF.

The genes are TRBV5-4 and TRBJ1-2; D might be TRBD1 (6 bases). The CDR3 runs to 13 residues. The germline V and J ends were trimmed by 1 base and 3 bases, with 7 bases remaining between them. CDR1 is SGHNT and CDR2 is YYREEE in the germline V gene (reference sequence). The CDR3 here is CASSLPGDYGYTF. The DNA of the CDR3 is TGTGCCAGCAGCTTGCCAGGGGACTATGGCTACACCTTC.

This clonotype appeared a few times. J is TRBJ1-1 and V is TRBV9, with D uncertain. This CDR3 comprises 18 residues. Per germline, CDR1 SGDLS and CDR2 YYNGEE. Trimming removed 1 base at V and 1 base at J, with 20 bases between. The CDR3 nucleotides read TGTGCCAGCAGCGTAAGTGTGACGGCCGCCCTGGGGAACACTGAAGCTTTCTTT. Amino acids: CASSVSVTAALGNTEAFF.

The CDR3 loop reads CASSENSPEYNEQFF. CDR3 DNA sequence: TGTGCCAGCAGTGAAAACTCCCCCGAATACAATGAGCAGTTCTTC. This chain uses TRBV2 with TRBJ2-1; D gene ambiguous. V lost 2 bases to trimming and J lost 4 bases, with 12 bases between them. Germline-derived CDR1 and CDR2 are SNHLY and FYNNEI. The CDR3 consists of 15 residues.

The V gene is TRBV4-1, the J gene TRBJ2-3; tentatively, D is TRBD2 (6 bases). CDR1 is MGHRA, CDR2 YSYEKL, per germline. V was cut by 3 bases and J by 2 bases, with 15 bases left in between. The CDR3 is made up of 16 amino acids. DNA of the CDR3: TGCGCCAGCAGCCACGGAGGGGTTTGGCTCACAGATACGCAGTATTTT. Its translation: CASSHGGVWLTDTQYF.

V gene TRBV18 combines with J gene TRBJ2-2; TRBD1 might be the D (6 bases). V lost 6 bases, J lost 4 bases, and 15 bases lay in between. Germline CDR1 reads KGHSH; CDR2 reads LQKENI. This CDR3 is built from 15 residues. The DNA for the CDR3 is TGTGCCAGCTCTCCCCGGGACACCCTCACCGGGGAGCTGTTTTTT. It specifies CASSPRDTLTGELFF.

This clonotype occurred many times. The rearrangement uses TRBV6-1 and TRBJ2-3, with a possible D match to TRBD2 (5 bases). V lost 5 bases and J lost 0, with 9 bases in between. Germline loops: CDR1 MNHNS, CDR2 SASEGT. The CDR3 runs to 14 residues. In nucleotides, the CDR3 is TGTGCCAGCAGTCGTCGGGGTAGCACAGATACGCAGTATTTT. Protein product: CASSRRGSTDTQYF.

This clonotype appeared a few times. V gene TRBV3-1 combines with J gene TRBJ2-7; tentatively, D is TRBD2 (5 bases). Germline CDR1 LGHDT, CDR2 YNNKEL (reference sequence). V lost 4 bases to trimming and J lost 2 bases, with 9 bases between them. The CDR3 sequence is 13 residues long. Written as DNA, the CDR3 is TGTGCCAGCAGCCGGGGAGCGGCCTACGAGCAGTACTTC. Its protein product is CASSRGAAYEQYF.

The table lists this clonotype with a few counts. This chain joins TRBV5-1 and TRBJ2-4; D is unclear. Trimming cost V 0 bases and J 5 bases, with 6 bases left between them. CDR3 length: 13 amino acids. Germline V gene data show CDR1 as SGHRS and CDR2 as YFSETQ. The CDR3 DNA sequence: TGCGCCAGCAGCTTGGTAGGCGAAAACATTCAGTACTTC. Amino acid sequence: CASSLVGENIQYF.

This chain joins TRBV3-1 and TRBJ2-3; no clear D. Germline V gene sequence: CDR1 LGHDT, CDR2 YNNKEL (reference sequence). V gave up 4 bases and J gave up 0 bases, with 14 bases separating them. The CDR3 extends over 16 amino acids. DNA for the CDR3: TGTGCCAGCAGCCTTTTCGCGGCGGATAGCACAGATACGCAGTATTTT. Translation gives CASSLFAADSTDTQYF.

The sample holds a few counts of this clonotype. V usage is TRBV6-5 and J usage is TRBJ1-3; 7 bases map to TRBD1. CDR1 MNHEY and CDR2 SVGAGI come from the germline V gene. This CDR3 is built from 14 residues. The V and J ends lost 5 bases and 2 bases, in that order; junction bases with no gene match: 3. This CDR3 reads CASSHGTAGNTIYF. CDR3 DNA sequence: TGTGCCAGCAGTCACGGGACAGCTGGAAACACCATATATTTT.

In this sample, this clonotype turned up many times. The chain uses TRBV29-1 and TRBJ2-5; 11 nucleotides align to TRBD2. From germline, CDR1 is SQVTM and CDR2 ANQGSEA. V lost 4 bases and J lost 3; bases outside the gene matches: 7. The CDR3 contains 15 residues. The CDR3 region has the DNA TGCAGCGTTGGCCTAGCGGGGGGATACGAAGAGACCCAGTACTTC. Residues: CSVGLAGGYEETQYF.

This clonotype was found a few times. The chain recombines TRBV24-1 with TRBJ2-3; D not certain. This CDR3 comprises 14 residues. Germline V lookup: CDR1 KGHDR, CDR2 SFDVKD. V lost 10 bases and J 2 bases, leaving 15 bases between the germline ends. CDR3 sequence (DNA): TGTGCCACGGGGATCTCCTTCCCCACAGATACGCAGTATTTT. It translates to CATGISFPTDTQYF.

In its sample, this clonotype was seen a few times. The chain couples TRBV6-5 to TRBJ1-2; 8 bases align to TRBD1. From germline, CDR1 is MNHEY and CDR2 SVGAGI. The CDR3 is made up of 15 amino acids. The trim removed 0 bases at V and 3 bases at J, leaving 3 bases unmatched. The CDR3 DNA reads as TGTGCCAGCAGTTACTCAGGCAGGGGGCACTATGGCTACACCTTC. Translating it yields CASSYSGRGHYGYTF.

The genes are TRBV6-1 and TRBJ2-4; D is undetermined. V was shortened by 8 bases and J by 3 bases, with 17 bases between the two germline ends. This CDR3 is 15 amino acids long. CDR1 and CDR2 from the germline V gene are MNHNS and SASEGT. CDR3 amino acids: CASSVVGIGKNIQYF. The CDR3, as DNA: TGTGCCAGCTCGGTCGTAGGGATTGGCAAAAACATTCAGTACTTC.

At least ten counts were recorded for this clonotype. In DNA form, the CDR3 reads TGCGCCAGCTCCCGGGGGGGGAGTAGCAATGAGCAGTTCTTC. Protein product: CASSRGGSSNEQFF. The V gene is TRBV5-1, the J gene TRBJ2-1; 8 nucleotides align to TRBD2. Germline V lookup: CDR1 SGHRS, CDR2 YFSETQ. The CDR3 is 14 amino acids. V dropped 7 bases and J dropped 6; count of bases not matched to a gene: 9.

Turning to this clonotype: Just one base apart from a much larger clone, this may be a read error. The DNA for the CDR3 is TGTGCCAGCAGCCCCGGGATTTCCTACGAGCAGTACTTC. Its protein is CASSPGISYEQYF. V usage is TRBV4-2 and J usage is TRBJ2-7; tentatively, D is TRBD2 (5 bases). The CDR3 has 13 amino acids. The V end lost 4 bases, the J end lost 1 base, and 8 bases lay between the germline ends. Germline V gives CDR1 LGHNA, CDR2 YNFKEQ.

V usage is TRBV9 and J usage is TRBJ2-7, with D possibly matching TRBD2 (5 bases). CDR1 SGDLS and CDR2 YYNGEE come from the germline V gene. The CDR3 is 15 residues long. Trimming shortened V by 2 bases and J by 6 bases, and 18 bases separated the two germline ends. CDR3 region: CASSVTGSGSPEQYF. The CDR3 region has the DNA TGTGCCAGCAGCGTGACCGGCAGCGGTTCTCCCGAGCAGTACTTC.

V gene TRBV24-1 combines with J gene TRBJ2-1; 8 positions agree with TRBD1. V was pared by 7 bases and J by 3 bases, with 7 bases of the junction left unmatched. The V gene's germline CDR1 is KGHDR and CDR2 SFDVKD. CDR3 length: 15 amino acids. The chain's CDR3 is CATSAGTGIYNEQFF. CDR3 sequence (DNA): TGTGCCACCAGCGCCGGGACAGGAATCTACAATGAGCAGTTCTTC.